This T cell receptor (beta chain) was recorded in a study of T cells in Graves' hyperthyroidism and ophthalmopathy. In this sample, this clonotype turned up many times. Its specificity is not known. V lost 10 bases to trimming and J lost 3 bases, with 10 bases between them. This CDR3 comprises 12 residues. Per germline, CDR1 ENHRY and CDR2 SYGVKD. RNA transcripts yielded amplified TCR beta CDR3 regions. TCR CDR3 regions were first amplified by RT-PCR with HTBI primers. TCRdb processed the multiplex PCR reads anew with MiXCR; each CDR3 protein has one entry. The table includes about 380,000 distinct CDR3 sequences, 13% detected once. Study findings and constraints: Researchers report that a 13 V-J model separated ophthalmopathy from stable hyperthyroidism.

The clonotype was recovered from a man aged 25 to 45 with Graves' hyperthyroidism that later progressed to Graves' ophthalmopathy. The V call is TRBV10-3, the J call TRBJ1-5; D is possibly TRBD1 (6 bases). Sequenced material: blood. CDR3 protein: CATQGFNQPQHF. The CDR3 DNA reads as TGTGCCACTCAGGGGTTCAATCAGCCCCAGCATTTT.